The rows below give T cell receptor beta chains drawn from one sample of a study of Graves' ophthalmopathy and Graves' hyperthyroidism. TCRdb fed the multiplex PCR reads into MiXCR, producing one record per CDR3 protein. There are 300,000 to 350,000 distinct CDR3 sequences in the sample; 17% occur only once, and about 12% lies in the top ten. The sample taken for sequencing was peripheral blood. The source is an adult man with Graves' ophthalmopathy. Each CDR3 is given with its conserved first and last residue. The D gene is left open where the match is weak. The listing skips clone size in some rows; elsewhere it reads once, few, many or a size class.

J gene	D gene	clone size	V gene	CDR3 protein	CDR3 DNA
TRBJ1-1	-	many	TRBV6-5	CASSYSPGVRTEAFF	TGTGCCAGCAGTTACTCGCCAGGGGTAAGAACTGAAGCTTTCTTT
TRBJ1-1	TRBD1	many	TRBV5-1	CASSLDGQAGTEAFF	TGCGCCAGCAGCTTGGATGGACAGGCTGGAACTGAAGCTTTCTTT
TRBJ1-1	-	many	TRBV28	CASSLGDIGEAFF	TGTGCCAGCAGTCTTGGGGATATAGGTGAAGCTTTCTTT
TRBJ2-7	-	few	TRBV27	CASSLGRASYEQYF	TGTGCCAGCAGTTTGGGCCGAGCGTCCTACGAGCAGTACTTC
TRBJ2-2	-	many	TRBV9	CASSSRGFGGSNGELFF	TGTGCCAGCAGCTCGAGGGGGTTCGGCGGGAGTAACGGGGAGCTGTTTTTT
TRBJ1-5	-	many	TRBV19	CASSMSGLKQPQHF	TGTGCCAGTAGTATGTCCGGGCTTAAACAGCCCCAGCATTTT
TRBJ1-5	TRBD1	many	TRBV5-1	CASSQWPIRDRVPQPQHF	TGCGCCAGCAGCCAATGGCCGATCCGGGACAGGGTGCCTCAGCCCCAGCATTTT
TRBJ2-7	-	many	TRBV30	CAWSTDSSYEQYF	TGTGCCTGGAGCACGGACTCGTCCTACGAGCAGTACTTC
TRBJ2-7	-	many	TRBV11-1	CASSSRISLDEQYF	TGTGCCAGCAGCTCCAGGATTAGTTTGGACGAGCAGTACTTC
TRBJ2-5	TRBD2	-	TRBV27	CASTGLAGGLETQYF	TGTGCCAGCACTGGACTAGCGGGGGGGCTTGAGACCCAGTACTTC
TRBJ2-5	TRBD2	-	TRBV4-1	CASSQEGASGGVRTQYF	TGCGCTAGCAGCCAAGAAGGGGCTAGCGGGGGGGTCCGGACCCAGTACTTC
TRBJ1-2	-	many	TRBV19	CASSMEGNYGYTF	TGTGCCAGTAGTATGGAGGGGAACTATGGCTACACCTTC
TRBJ1-1	-	many	TRBV3-1	CASSQRGGNTEAFF	TGTGCCAGCAGCCAAAGGGGTGGGAACACTGAAGCTTTCTTT
TRBJ2-5	-	-	TRBV29-1	CSVETGKRTQYF	TGCAGCGTGGAGACTGGGAAAAGGACCCAGTACTTC
TRBJ2-5	TRBD2	-	TRBV15	CATSLAGDTQETQYF	TGTGCCACCAGCCTAGCGGGGGACACCCAAGAGACCCAGTACTTC
TRBJ2-5	-	-	TRBV2	CASKVRAGETQYF	TGTGCCAGCAAGGTCCGGGCGGGAGAGACCCAGTACTTC
TRBJ2-7	-	many	TRBV4-1	CASNKGEGSSYEQYF	TGCGCCAGCAACAAAGGGGAAGGGTCCTCCTACGAGCAGTACTTC
TRBJ1-3	-	many	TRBV20-1	CSASRDGIGNTIYF	TGCAGTGCTAGCCGGGATGGGATCGGAAACACCATATATTTT
TRBJ2-2	TRBD2	many	TRBV7-2	CASSFTSGRTGELFF	TGTGCCAGCAGCTTTACTAGCGGGAGAACCGGGGAGCTGTTTTTT
TRBJ1-5	-	many	TRBV20-1	CSATWLGNQPQHF	TGCAGTGCCACATGGTTGGGTAATCAGCCCCAGCATTTT
TRBJ2-5	TRBD2	many	TRBV20-1	CSARLLAGGVTQYF	TGCAGTGCTAGGTTACTAGCGGGGGGGGTGACCCAGTACTTC
TRBJ2-2	-	many	TRBV27	CASKRVDTGELFF	TGTGCCAGCAAAAGAGTAGACACCGGGGAGCTGTTTTTT
TRBJ1-5	-	many	TRBV7-9	CASSLASQGHNQPQHF	TGTGCCAGCAGCTTAGCATCTCAGGGGCACAATCAGCCCCAGCATTTT
TRBJ1-5	-	many	TRBV6-2/TRBV6-3	CASNDLGGNQPQHF	TGTGCCAGCAATGACCTGGGGGGGAATCAGCCCCAGCATTTT
TRBJ1-5	-	many	TRBV11-2	CASSLGPSNQPQHF	TGTGCCAGCAGCTTAGGGCCTAGCAATCAGCCCCAGCATTTT
TRBJ1-2	-	few	TRBV6-5	CASILTGGYTF	TGTGCCAGCATACTCACAGGTGGCTACACCTTC
TRBJ2-1	TRBD1	-	TRBV20-1	CSAREGQGLVNEQFF	TGCAGTGCTAGAGAGGGACAGGGGTTAGTTAATGAGCAGTTCTTC
TRBJ2-7	-	-	TRBV12-3/TRBV12-4	CASSPGGFSYEQYF	TGTGCCAGCAGCCCCGGTGGCTTTAGCTACGAGCAGTACTTC
TRBJ1-5	TRBD1	many	TRBV20-1	CSLDRGDQPQHF	TGCAGTCTGGACAGGGGAGATCAGCCCCAGCATTTT
TRBJ2-5	-	many	TRBV11-2	CASSLDPATQETQYF	TGTGCCAGCAGCTTAGATCCGGCGACCCAAGAGACCCAGTACTTC
TRBJ1-1	-	many	TRBV30	CAWSGGYDTEAFF	TGTGCCTGGAGCGGAGGTTACGACACTGAAGCTTTCTTT
TRBJ1-2	TRBD1	many	TRBV7-9	CASSLKAGGISNYGYTF	TGTGCCAGCAGCTTAAAGGCAGGGGGCATCTCTAACTATGGCTACACCTTC
TRBJ2-7	-	few	TRBV6-2/TRBV6-3	CASSYSTINEQYF	TGTGCCAGCAGTTACTCGACTATAAACGAGCAGTACTTC
TRBJ1-2	-	many	TRBV30	CAWSVSGGWHGYTF	TGTGCCTGGAGTGTGTCGGGGGGGTGGCATGGCTACACCTTC
TRBJ2-5	TRBD1	-	TRBV6-1	CASSGTTGPETQYF	TGTGCCAGCAGTGGAACGACAGGGCCAGAGACCCAGTACTTC
TRBJ2-7	TRBD1	few	TRBV4-2	CASSQDETGGYEQYF	TGTGCCAGCAGCCAAGACGAGACAGGGGGCTACGAGCAGTACTTC
TRBJ2-7	-	many	TRBV20-1	CSADHRVGQYF	TGCAGTGCAGACCACAGGGTCGGGCAGTACTTC
TRBJ1-1	-	many	TRBV30	CAWSSRPGGTEAFF	TGTGCCTGGAGTTCGCGACCTGGAGGCACTGAAGCTTTCTTT
TRBJ2-7	-	many	TRBV7-9	CASSLINRYEQYF	TGTGCCAGCAGCCTTATCAACCGATACGAGCAGTACTTC
TRBJ2-7	-	many	TRBV5-1	CASSLEGAGEQYF	TGCGCCAGCAGCTTGGAAGGGGCGGGCGAGCAGTACTTC
TRBJ2-5	-	many	TRBV20-1	CSARDLYGRGQETQYF	TGCAGTGCTAGAGATCTTTATGGCAGGGGCCAAGAGACCCAGTACTTC
TRBJ1-3	-	-	TRBV12-3/TRBV12-4	CASSLWGGSSGNTIYF	TGTGCCAGCAGTTTATGGGGTGGATCATCTGGAAACACCATATATTTT
TRBJ1-2	-	many	TRBV30	CAWSMVHGGYTF	TGTGCCTGGAGTATGGTTCACGGTGGCTACACCTTC
TRBJ2-7	-	-	TRBV12-3/TRBV12-4	CASNPGTYEQYF	TGTGCCAGCAACCCCGGGACTTACGAGCAGTACTTC
TRBJ2-5	TRBD1	many	TRBV5-6	CASSPLGQGAGETQYF	TGTGCCAGCAGCCCCCTGGGACAGGGGGCCGGTGAGACCCAGTACTTC
TRBJ2-7	-	many	TRBV19	CASSVISGAQYSYEQYF	TGTGCCAGTTCCGTTATTTCGGGAGCACAATACTCCTACGAGCAGTACTTC
TRBJ2-5	-	many	TRBV27	CASSFTRNQETQYF	TGTGCCAGCAGTTTCACAAGGAACCAAGAGACCCAGTACTTC
TRBJ2-4	TRBD2	-	TRBV20-1	CSARASSGVNIQYF	TGCAGTGCTAGAGCGAGTAGCGGGGTAAACATTCAGTACTTC
TRBJ1-2	TRBD1	-	TRBV6-2/TRBV6-3	CASRPGTGSGYTF	TGTGCCAGCAGACCCGGGACAGGGAGTGGCTACACCTTC
TRBJ2-3	TRBD2	many	TRBV2	CASSEGRGSTDTQYF	TGTGCCAGCAGTGAGGGGCGGGGGAGCACAGATACGCAGTATTTT
TRBJ1-6	TRBD1	many	TRBV11-2	CASSRGQGDSPLHF	TGTGCCAGCAGCCGGGGACAGGGAGATTCACCCCTCCACTTT
TRBJ1-1	-	many	TRBV6-5	CASSYMGWMNTEAFF	TGTGCCAGCAGTTACATGGGCTGGATGAACACTGAAGCTTTCTTT
TRBJ2-7	-	many	TRBV28	CASSLRSVGTRQLTAYEQYF	TGTGCCAGCAGCCTTCGCTCCGTCGGGACTCGACAATTAACAGCCTACGAGCAGTACTTC
TRBJ1-2	TRBD1	many	TRBV5-1	CASSRGTDYGYTF	TGCGCCAGCAGCCGCGGGACAGACTATGGCTACACCTTC
TRBJ1-1	TRBD1	-	TRBV11-2	CASSPETGRVNTEAFF	TGTGCCAGCAGCCCCGAGACAGGGAGGGTGAACACTGAAGCTTTCTTT